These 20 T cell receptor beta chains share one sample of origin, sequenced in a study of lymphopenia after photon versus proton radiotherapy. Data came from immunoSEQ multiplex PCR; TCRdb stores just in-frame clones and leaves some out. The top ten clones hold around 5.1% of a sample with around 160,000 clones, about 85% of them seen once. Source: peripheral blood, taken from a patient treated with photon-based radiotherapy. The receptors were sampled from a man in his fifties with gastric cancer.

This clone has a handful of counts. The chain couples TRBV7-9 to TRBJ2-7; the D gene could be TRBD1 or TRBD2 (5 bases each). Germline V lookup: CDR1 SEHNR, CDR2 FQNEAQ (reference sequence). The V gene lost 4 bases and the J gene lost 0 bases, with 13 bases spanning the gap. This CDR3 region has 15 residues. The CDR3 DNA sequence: TGTGCCAGCAGCTCTAGAATGGGACGCTCCTACGAGCAGTACTTC. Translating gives CASSSRMGRSYEQYF.

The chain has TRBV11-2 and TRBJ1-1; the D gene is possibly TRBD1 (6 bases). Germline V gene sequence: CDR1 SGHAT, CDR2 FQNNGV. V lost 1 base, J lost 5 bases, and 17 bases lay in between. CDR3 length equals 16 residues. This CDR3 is CASSLGFGGRWTEAFF. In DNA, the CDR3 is TGTGCCAGCAGCTTAGGCTTCGGGGGGCGGTGGACTGAAGCTTTCTTT. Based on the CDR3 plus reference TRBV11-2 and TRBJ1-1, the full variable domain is EAGVAQSPRYKIIEKRQSVAFWCNPISGHATLYWYQQILGQGPKLLIQFQNNGVVDDSQLPKDRFSAERLKGVDSTLKIQPAKLEDSAVYLCASSLGFGGRWTEAFFGQGTRLTVV.

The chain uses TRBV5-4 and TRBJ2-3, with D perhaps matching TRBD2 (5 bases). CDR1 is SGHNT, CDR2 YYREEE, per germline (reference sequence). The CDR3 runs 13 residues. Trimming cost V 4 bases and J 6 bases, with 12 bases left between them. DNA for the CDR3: TGTGCCAGCAGCACGAGGGTTTCGGATACGCAGTATTTT. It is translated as CASSTRVSDTQYF.

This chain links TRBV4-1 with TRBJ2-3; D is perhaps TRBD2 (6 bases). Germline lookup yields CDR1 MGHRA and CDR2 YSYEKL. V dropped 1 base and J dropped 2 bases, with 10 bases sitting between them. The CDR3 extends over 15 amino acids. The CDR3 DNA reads TGCGCCAGCAGCCAAGCTGGGGGGACCACAGATACGCAGTATTTT. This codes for CASSQAGGTTDTQYF.

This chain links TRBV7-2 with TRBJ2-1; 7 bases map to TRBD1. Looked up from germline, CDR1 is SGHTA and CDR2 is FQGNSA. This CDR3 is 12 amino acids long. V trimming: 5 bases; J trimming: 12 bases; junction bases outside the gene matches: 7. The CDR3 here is CASSRDSTGQFF. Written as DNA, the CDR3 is TGTGCCAGCAGCCGGGACAGCACGGGGCAGTTCTTC.

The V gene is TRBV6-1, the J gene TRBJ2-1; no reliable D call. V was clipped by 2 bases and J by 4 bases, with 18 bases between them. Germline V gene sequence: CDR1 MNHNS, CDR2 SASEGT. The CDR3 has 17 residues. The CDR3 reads CASSELVALLIYNEQFF. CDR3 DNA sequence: TGTGCCAGCAGTGAATTGGTAGCCCTACTGATTTACAATGAGCAGTTCTTC.

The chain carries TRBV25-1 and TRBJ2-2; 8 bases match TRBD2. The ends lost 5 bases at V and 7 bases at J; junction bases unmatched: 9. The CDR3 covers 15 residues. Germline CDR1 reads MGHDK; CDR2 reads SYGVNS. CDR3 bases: TGTGCCAGCAGTTTCAGCGGGAGAGCAAGCGGGGAGCTGTTTTTT. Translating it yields CASSFSGRASGELFF.

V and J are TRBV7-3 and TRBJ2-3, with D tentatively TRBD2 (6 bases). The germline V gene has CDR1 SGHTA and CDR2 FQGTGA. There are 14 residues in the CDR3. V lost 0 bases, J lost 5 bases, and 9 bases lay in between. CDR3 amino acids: CASSLTGSGDTQYF. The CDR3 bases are TGTGCCAGCAGCTTAACCGGTAGCGGAGATACGCAGTATTTT.

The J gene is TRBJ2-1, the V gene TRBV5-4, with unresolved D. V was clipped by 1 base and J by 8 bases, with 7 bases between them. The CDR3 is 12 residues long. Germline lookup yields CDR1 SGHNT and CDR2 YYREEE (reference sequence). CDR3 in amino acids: CASSLSEDEQFF. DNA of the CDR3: TGTGCCAGCAGCTTGAGTGAGGATGAGCAGTTCTTC.

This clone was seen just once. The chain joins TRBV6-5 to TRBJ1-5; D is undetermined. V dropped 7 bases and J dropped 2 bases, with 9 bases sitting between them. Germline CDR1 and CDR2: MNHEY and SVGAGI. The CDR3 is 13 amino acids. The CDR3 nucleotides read TGTGCCAGCAAGGGAAGGGGCAATCAGCCCCAGCATTTT. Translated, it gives CASKGRGNQPQHF.

CDR3 amino acids: CASRYTSGTGQYF. The CDR3, as DNA: TGTGCCAGCAGGTACACTAGCGGGACAGGGCAGTACTTC. The gene calls are TRBV2 and TRBJ2-7, with 10 bases identical to TRBD2. V was clipped by 6 bases and J by 9 bases; unmatched bases: 8. The CDR3 consists of 13 residues. From germline, CDR1 is SNHLY and CDR2 FYNNEI.

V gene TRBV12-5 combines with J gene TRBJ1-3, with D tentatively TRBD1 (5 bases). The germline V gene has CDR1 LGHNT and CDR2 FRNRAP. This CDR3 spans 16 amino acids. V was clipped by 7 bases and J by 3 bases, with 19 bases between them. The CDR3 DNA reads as TGTGCTAGTGCCACGAGCGGGGGTCTGTATGGAAACACCATATATTTT. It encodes CASATSGGLYGNTIYF. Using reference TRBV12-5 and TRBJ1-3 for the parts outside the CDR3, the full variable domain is DARVTQTPRHKVTEMGQEVTMRCQPILGHNTVFWYRQTMMQGLELLAYFRNRAPLDDSGMPKDRFSAEMPDATLATLKIQPSEPRDSAVYFCASATSGGLYGNTIYFGEGSWLTVV.

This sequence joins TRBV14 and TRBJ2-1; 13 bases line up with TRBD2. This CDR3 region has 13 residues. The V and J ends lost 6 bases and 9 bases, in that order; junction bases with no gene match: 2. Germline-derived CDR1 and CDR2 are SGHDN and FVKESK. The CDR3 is CASRLAGGAEQFF. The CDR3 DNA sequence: TGTGCCAGCAGACTAGCGGGAGGGGCTGAGCAGTTCTTC.

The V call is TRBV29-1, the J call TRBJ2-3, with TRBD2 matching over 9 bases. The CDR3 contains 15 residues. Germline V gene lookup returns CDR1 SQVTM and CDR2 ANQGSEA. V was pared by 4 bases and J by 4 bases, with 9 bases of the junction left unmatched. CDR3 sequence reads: CSVGGPGLAPDTQYF. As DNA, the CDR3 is TGCAGCGTTGGAGGACCGGGACTAGCCCCAGATACGCAGTATTTT.

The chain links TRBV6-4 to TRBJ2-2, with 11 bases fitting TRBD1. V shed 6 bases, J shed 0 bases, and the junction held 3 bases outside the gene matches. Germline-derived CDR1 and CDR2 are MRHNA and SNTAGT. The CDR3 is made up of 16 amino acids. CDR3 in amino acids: CASRGQGASNTGELFF. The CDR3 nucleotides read TGTGCCAGCAGAGGACAGGGGGCCTCGAACACCGGGGAGCTGTTTTTT.

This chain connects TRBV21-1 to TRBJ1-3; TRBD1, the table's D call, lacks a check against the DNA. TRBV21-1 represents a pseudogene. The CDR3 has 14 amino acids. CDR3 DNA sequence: TGTGCCAGCAGCAAAGACAGAGATGGAAACACCATATATTTT. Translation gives CASSKDRDGNTIYF.

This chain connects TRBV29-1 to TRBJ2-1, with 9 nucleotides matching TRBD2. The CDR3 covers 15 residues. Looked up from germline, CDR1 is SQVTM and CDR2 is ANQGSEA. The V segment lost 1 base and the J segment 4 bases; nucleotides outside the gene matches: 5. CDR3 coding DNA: TGCAGCGTTGAAGGGCTAGCGGGAATTTACAATGAGCAGTTCTTC. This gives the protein CSVEGLAGIYNEQFF.

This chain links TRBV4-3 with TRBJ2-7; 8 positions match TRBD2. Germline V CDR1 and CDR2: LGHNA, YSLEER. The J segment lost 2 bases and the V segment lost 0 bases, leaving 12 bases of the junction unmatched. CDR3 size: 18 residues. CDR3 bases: TGCGCCAGCAGCCAAGATCTTTCCAGCGGGAGACAGACCTACGAGCAGTACTTC. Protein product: CASSQDLSSGRQTYEQYF.

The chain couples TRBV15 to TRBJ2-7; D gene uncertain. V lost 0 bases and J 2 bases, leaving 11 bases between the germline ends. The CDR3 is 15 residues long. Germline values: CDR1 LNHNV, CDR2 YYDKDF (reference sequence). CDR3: CATSRDTAEAYEQYF. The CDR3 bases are TGTGCCACCAGCAGAGATACTGCAGAAGCCTACGAGCAGTACTTC.

The CDR3 is CASATRYEQYF. The CDR3, as DNA: TGTGCCAGCGCTACACGATACGAGCAGTACTTC. This chain links TRBV6-5 with TRBJ2-7; D gene ambiguous. CDR1 MNHEY and CDR2 SVGAGI come from the germline V gene. V lost 8 bases and J 4 bases, leaving 9 bases between the germline ends. The CDR3 extends over 11 amino acids.